The 13 T cell receptor beta chains given below trace back to one sample, sequenced in a study of T cell changes during pregnancy in multiple sclerosis. Sequenced by immunoSEQ multiplex PCR; TCRdb stores in-frame clones only, minus some. The table shows tens of thousands of clones, with roughly nine tenths occurring only once. The input for sequencing was CD8+ T cells from peripheral blood mononuclear cells, taken before pregnancy. Receptors originate from a female donor with multiple sclerosis, enrolled in a pregnancy study.

The genes are TRBV19 and TRBJ1-2; the D is unclear. This CDR3 is built from 12 residues. CDR1 is LNHDA and CDR2 is SQIVND in the germline V gene (reference sequence). Trimming removed 6 bases from V and 8 bases from J, with 13 bases in between. CDR3 sequence reads: CASSLSTKGYTF. In DNA, the CDR3 is TGTGCCAGTAGCTTATCTACTAAGGGCTACACCTTC.

V and J are TRBV6-1 and TRBJ2-5; 7 nucleotides line up with TRBD2. The CDR3 covers 15 residues. Germline lookup yields CDR1 MNHNS and CDR2 SASEGT. V lost 10 bases, J lost 7 bases, and 18 bases stayed unmatched. In nucleotides, the CDR3 is TGTGCCACCATTGGTTCGGGGGAGGGGAAAGCGACCCAGTACTTC. Translating it yields CATIGSGEGKATQYF.

The CDR3, as DNA: TGTGCCAGCAGCTTTAGCGGGGTAACCTACAATGAGCAGTTCTTC. It translates to CASSFSGVTYNEQFF. The chain employs TRBV7-2 and TRBJ2-1; 8 bases agree with TRBD2. The CDR3 spans 15 residues. V shed 3 bases and J 2 bases; nucleotides not matched to a gene: 3. CDR1 is SGHTA, CDR2 FQGNSA, per germline.

The chain recombines TRBV27 with TRBJ2-3; maybe TRBD2 (5 bases). CDR1 MNHEY and CDR2 SMNVEV come from the germline V gene (reference sequence). The ends were cut back, 5 bases at V and 4 bases at J, with 16 bases in the middle. This CDR3 is 15 amino acids long. CDR3 sequence (DNA): TGTGCCAGCAGTGACCCTTGGGCCGGGGCAGATACGCAGTATTTT. Its protein product is CASSDPWAGADTQYF.

This clone was seen a handful of times. The gene calls are TRBV6-5 and TRBJ1-5; D remains ambiguous. Germline CDR1 and CDR2: MNHEY and SVGAGI. V lost 4 bases to trimming and J lost 2 bases, with 6 bases between them. The CDR3 is 13 amino acids. The CDR3 spells CASSSGGNQPQHF. The CDR3 DNA reads as TGTGCCAGCAGTTCAGGCGGCAATCAGCCCCAGCATTTT.

The V call is TRBV2, the J call TRBJ1-1, with no clear D. Germline values: CDR1 SNHLY, CDR2 FYNNEI. V lost 6 bases, J lost 0 bases, and 14 bases lay in between. The CDR3 spans 15 residues. CDR3: CASSPAPLLNTEAFF. The CDR3 DNA reads TGTGCCAGCAGCCCTGCCCCGCTATTGAACACTGAAGCTTTCTTT.

This sequence joins TRBV5-4 and TRBJ2-7, with a tentative D call TRBD1 (6 bases). Trimming removed 4 bases at V and 0 bases at J, with 11 bases between. The CDR3 is 14 residues long. The germline CDR1 and CDR2 sequences are SGHNT and YYREEE (reference sequence). The CDR3 bases are TGTGCCAGCAGCCATGGACAGTCCTCCTACGAGCAGTACTTC. Protein product: CASSHGQSSYEQYF.

The chain uses TRBV7-8 and TRBJ2-2, with TRBD2 matching 8 bases. The V gene's germline CDR1 is SGHVS and CDR2 FQNEAQ. Trimming took 5 bases from V and 2 from J; bases not matched to a gene: 4. The CDR3 extends over 15 amino acids. CDR3 nucleotide sequence: TGTGCCAGCAGCCCGGGGGGGGAAAACACCGGGGAGCTGTTTTTT. Protein sequence: CASSPGGENTGELFF.

The gene calls are TRBV4-3 and TRBJ2-7; 8 bases map to TRBD1. The germline gives CDR1 LGHNA, CDR2 YSLEER. This CDR3 has 16 residues. J gave up 5 bases and V 2 bases, and 11 bases lay outside the gene matches. CDR3 sequence reads: CASSQLWQGALDEQYF. The CDR3, as DNA: TGCGCCAGCAGCCAACTCTGGCAGGGGGCGTTAGACGAGCAGTACTTC.

The V and J genes are TRBV5-4 and TRBJ2-1; TRBD2 matches 7 bases. V shed 7 bases, J shed 8 bases, and the junction held 6 bases outside the gene matches. The length of the CDR3 is 12 residues. Germline V lookup: CDR1 SGHNT, CDR2 YYREEE (reference sequence). As DNA, the CDR3 is TGTGCCAGCCACAGCGGGGCGGATGAGCAGTTCTTC. It yields the protein CASHSGADEQFF.

The chain uses TRBV11-3 and TRBJ2-7; 7 nucleotides agree with TRBD2. CDR3 length: 13 amino acids. V lost 5 bases, J lost 4 bases, and 5 bases stayed unmatched. CDR1 and CDR2 from the germline V gene are SGHNT and YENEEA. CDR3 in DNA: TGTGCCAGCAGCCCCCGGGGGGATTACGAGCAGTACTTC. Its protein product is CASSPRGDYEQYF.

This rearrangement joins TRBV9 to TRBJ2-3, with 7 positions matching TRBD2. J gave up 0 bases and V 4 bases, and 11 bases lay outside the gene matches. CDR1 SGDLS and CDR2 YYNGEE come from the germline V gene. CDR3 length: 17 residues. The CDR3 nucleotides are TGTGCCAGCAGCCTCCCCCGGGGCGGGGGTAGCACAGATACGCAGTATTTT. It encodes CASSLPRGGGSTDTQYF. Complete variable domain (other parts from reference TRBV9 and TRBJ2-3): DSGVTQTPKHLITATGQRVTLRCSPRSGDLSVYWYQQSLDQGLQFLIQYYNGEERAKGNILERFSAQQFPDLHSELNLSSLELGDSALYFCASSLPRGGGSTDTQYFGPGTRLTVL.

This rearrangement joins TRBV30 to TRBJ1-2; tentatively, D is TRBD1 (6 bases). There are 12 residues in the CDR3. Trimming cost V 2 bases and J 8 bases, with 12 bases left between them. The germline V gene encodes CDR1 GTSNPN and CDR2 SVGIG (reference sequence). The CDR3 DNA sequence: TGTGCCTGGAGTCCCGGGACAATCGGCTACACCTTC. This gives the protein CAWSPGTIGYTF.